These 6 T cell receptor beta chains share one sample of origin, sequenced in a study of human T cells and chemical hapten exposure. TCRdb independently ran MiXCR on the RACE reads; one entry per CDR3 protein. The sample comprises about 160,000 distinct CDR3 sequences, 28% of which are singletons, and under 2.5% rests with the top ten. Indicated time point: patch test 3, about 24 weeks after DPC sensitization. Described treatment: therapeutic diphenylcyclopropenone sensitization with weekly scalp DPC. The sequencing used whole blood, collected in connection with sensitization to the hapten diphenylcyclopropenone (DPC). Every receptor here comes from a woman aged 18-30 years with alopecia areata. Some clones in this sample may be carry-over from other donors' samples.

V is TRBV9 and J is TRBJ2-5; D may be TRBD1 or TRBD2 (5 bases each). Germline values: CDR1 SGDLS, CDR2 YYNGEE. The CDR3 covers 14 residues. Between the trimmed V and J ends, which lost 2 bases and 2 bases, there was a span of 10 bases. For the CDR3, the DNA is TGTGCCAGCAGCGTGGGGACCAGGCAAGAGACCCAGTACTTC. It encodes CASSVGTRQETQYF.

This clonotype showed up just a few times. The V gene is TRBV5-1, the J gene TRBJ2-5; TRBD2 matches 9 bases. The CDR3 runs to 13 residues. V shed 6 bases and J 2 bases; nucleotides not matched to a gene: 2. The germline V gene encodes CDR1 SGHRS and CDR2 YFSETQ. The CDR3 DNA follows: TGCGCCAGCAAAGCGGGAGGACAAGAGACCCAGTACTTC. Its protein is CASKAGGQETQYF.

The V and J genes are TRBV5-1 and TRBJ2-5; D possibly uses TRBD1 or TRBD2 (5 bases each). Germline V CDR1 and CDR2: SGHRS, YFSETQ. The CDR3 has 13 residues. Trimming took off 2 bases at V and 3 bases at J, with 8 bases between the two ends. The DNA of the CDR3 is TGCGCCAGCAGCTTCGGGACGGAAGAGACCCAGTACTTC. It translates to CASSFGTEETQYF.

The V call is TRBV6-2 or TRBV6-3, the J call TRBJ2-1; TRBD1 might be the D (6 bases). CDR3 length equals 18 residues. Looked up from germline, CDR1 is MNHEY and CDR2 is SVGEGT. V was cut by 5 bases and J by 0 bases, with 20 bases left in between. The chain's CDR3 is CASSLQGLYSSSYNEQFF. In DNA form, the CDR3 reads TGTGCCAGCAGTCTTCAGGGGTTATATTCAAGCTCCTACAATGAGCAGTTCTTC.

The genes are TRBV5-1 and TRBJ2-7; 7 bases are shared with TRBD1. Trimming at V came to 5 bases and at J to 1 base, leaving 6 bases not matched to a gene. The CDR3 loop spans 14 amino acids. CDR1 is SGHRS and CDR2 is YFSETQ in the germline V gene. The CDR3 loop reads CASSTLQGSYEQYF. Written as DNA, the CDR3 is TGCGCCAGCAGTACCCTACAGGGGTCCTACGAGCAGTACTTC.

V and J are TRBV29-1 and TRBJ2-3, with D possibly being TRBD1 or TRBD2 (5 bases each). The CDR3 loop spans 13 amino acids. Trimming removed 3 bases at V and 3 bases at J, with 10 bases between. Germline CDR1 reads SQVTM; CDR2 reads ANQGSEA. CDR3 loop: CSVEGVGTDTQYF. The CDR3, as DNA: TGCAGCGTTGAGGGGGTAGGAACAGATACGCAGTATTTT.